This T cell receptor beta chain was profiled in a study of regulatory T cells in long-lasting Graves disease. The germline V gene has CDR1 DFQATT and CDR2 SNEGSKA (reference sequence). The V and J ends lost 3 bases and 5 bases respectively, with 17 bases between them. The CDR3 runs to 15 residues. This clonotype showed up many times. The time point was: newly diagnosed GD, antithyroid drugs for less than 3 months. RNA extracted from PBMCs served as the sequencing template. Through Arm-PCR of CDR3 regions and iRepertoire HTBI primers, TCR beta libraries were built. Each CDR3 protein is one row after TCRdb ran MiXCR on the multiplex PCR reads. This repertoire shows 300,000 to 400,000 distinct CDR3 sequences, roughly a sixth found once; its top ten account for 20% to 25%.

This sample comprised peripheral blood mononuclear cells (PBMCs), obtained at new diagnosis, from a patient treated with antithyroid drugs. The TCR was taken from a female donor with Graves disease. J is TRBJ2-1 and V is TRBV20-1, with a weak D call TRBD2 (5 bases). For the CDR3, the DNA is TGCAGTGCTAGGTCCGGGGATCCCAGAAACAATGAGCAGTTCTTC. This encodes CSARSGDPRNNEQFF.